Sequencing of this TCR beta chain was carried out in a study of blood T cell repertoires in COVID-19 (TCRdb year 2020). About the study as a whole: Collaborator samples came from the United States, Italy and Spain and covered acute and convalescent phases of COVID-19. The material from the prospective study consisted of cDNA or gDNA derived from T cells, B-cell-depleted T cells, or PBMCs. Subjects who had been exposed to COVID-19, were actively infected with it, or had recovered from it provided the deeply sampled blood TCRbeta repertoires that made up the dataset. The repertoires were released in a freely available public database intended as a resource for research on the immune response to SARS-CoV-2. Samples were obtained from the ongoing ImmuneRACE study (first 160 participants) and from over 1,000 subjects provided by 6 global collaborators. A de-identified subject ID, COVID-19 status, age in years and sex were almost always included in the sample metadata. HLA class I and class II types, where available, came from metadata supplied by the sample provider rather than from assay-based typing.

TCRbeta CDR3 regions were amplified from genomic DNA using the immunoSEQ Assay, a bias-controlled multiplex PCR. From the authors' description of their analysis: Nucleated cell counts per sample were estimated from amplification of reference gene primers within the assay. To quantify the absolute abundance of each unique TCRbeta CDR3 rearrangement, sequence reads were collapsed and filtered. For each sample, productive Simpson clonality was calculated as the square root of Simpson's diversity index across productive rearrangements. The table was pulled from immuneACCESS by TCRdb, which kept in-frame rearrangements only. Such tables lose some clones; where checked, under half of the loss comes from unresolved V genes, and the rest has no known cause. Clonal size and the V and J genes are those of that table, whereas D and trimming came from the DNA. For this sample there are 310,000 or so clones; around nine tenths appear just once. The ten largest clones represent 0.95% to 1.2% of the sample.

General findings and caveats noted by the study authors: How much clinical and demographic metadata was included differed by source and by participant, and the metadata was provided uncurated.

In its sample, this clone was seen once. Its antigen specificity is not known. Nothing much larger sits one base from this clone, and base qualities are not available. In the prospective study, participants were 18 to 89 years old, resided in 24 geographic areas of the United States, and were enrolled through a virtual design. Cohort assignment in the prospective study relied on participant-reported clinical history from a screening survey and a study questionnaire. For ImmuneRACE Cohort 3, a participant was defined as recovered based on two consecutive negative NP/OP PCR tests, clearance by a healthcare professional, or resolution of symptoms. Mobile phlebotomists in the prospective study collected whole blood, serum and a nasopharyngeal or oropharyngeal swab from every participant. Participants in the prospective study had the option to provide additional blood draws and questionnaires over a 2-month period. Blood samples from the prospective study were shipped frozen or at room temperature prior to DNA extraction.

The CDR3 starts with the cysteine, ends with the phenylalanine, and has 14 residues. Only the CDR3 portion is preserved as DNA: 42 bases, with reading frame beginning at the first base. CDR1 SQVTM and CDR2 ANQGSEA are derived from the germline V gene. Trimming accounts for 7 bases at V and 5 bases at J, while the number of junction bases matched to no gene is 9. Sequencing was carried out using PBMCs or T cells enriched from blood (not recorded which). The clonotype was recovered from a woman in her 30s who had recovered from COVID-19. This receptor chain uses TRBV29-1 and TRBJ1-1, with 11 bases matching TRBD1. The CDR3 protein is CSARGQGARTEAFF. The nucleotides read TGCAGCGCAAGAGGACAGGGGGCACGGACTGAAGCTTTCTTT. The full variable domain, with segments outside the CDR3 supplied by the reference TRBV29-1 and TRBJ1-1 proteins, appears as SAVISQKPSRDICQRGTSLTIQCQVDSQVTMMFWYRQQPGQSLTLIATANQGSEATYESGFVIDKFPISRPNLTFSTLTVSNMSPEDSSIYLCSARGQGARTEAFFGQGTRLTVV.